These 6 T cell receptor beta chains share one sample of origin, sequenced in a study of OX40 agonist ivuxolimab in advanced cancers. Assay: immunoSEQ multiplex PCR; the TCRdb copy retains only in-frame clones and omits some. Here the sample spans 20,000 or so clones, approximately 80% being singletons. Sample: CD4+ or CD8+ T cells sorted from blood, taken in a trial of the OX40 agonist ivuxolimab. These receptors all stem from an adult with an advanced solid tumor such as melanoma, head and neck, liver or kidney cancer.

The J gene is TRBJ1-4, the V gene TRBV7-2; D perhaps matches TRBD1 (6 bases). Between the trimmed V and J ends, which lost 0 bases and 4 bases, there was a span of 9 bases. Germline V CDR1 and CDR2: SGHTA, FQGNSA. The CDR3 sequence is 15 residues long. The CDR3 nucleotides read TGTGCCAGCAGCTTAGCGAGGGGGGATAATGAAAAACTGTTTTTT. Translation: CASSLARGDNEKLFF.

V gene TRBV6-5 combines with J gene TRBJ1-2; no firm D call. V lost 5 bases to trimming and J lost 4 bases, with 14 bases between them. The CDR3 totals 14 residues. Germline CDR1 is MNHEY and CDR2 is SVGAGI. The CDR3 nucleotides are TGTGCCAGCAGTCTAAGGGTGTCGGCCTATGGCTACACCTTC. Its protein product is CASSLRVSAYGYTF.

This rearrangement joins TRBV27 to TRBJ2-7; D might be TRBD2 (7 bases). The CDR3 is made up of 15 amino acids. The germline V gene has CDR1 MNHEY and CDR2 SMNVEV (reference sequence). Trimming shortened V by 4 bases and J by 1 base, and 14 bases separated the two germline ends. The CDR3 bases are TGTGCCAGCAGTTCCGGGGGAGGGGGATCCTACGAGCAGTACTTC. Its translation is CASSSGGGGSYEQYF.

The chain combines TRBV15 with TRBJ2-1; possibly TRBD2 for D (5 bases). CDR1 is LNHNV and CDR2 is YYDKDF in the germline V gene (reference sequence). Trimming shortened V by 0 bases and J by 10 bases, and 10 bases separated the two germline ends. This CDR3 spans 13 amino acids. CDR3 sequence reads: CATSRDRGAEQFF. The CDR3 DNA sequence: TGTGCCACCAGCAGAGATCGGGGAGCGGAGCAGTTCTTC.

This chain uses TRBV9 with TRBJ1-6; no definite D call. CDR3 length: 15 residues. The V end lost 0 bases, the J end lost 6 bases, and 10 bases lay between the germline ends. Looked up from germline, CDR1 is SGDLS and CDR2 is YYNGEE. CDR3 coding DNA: TGTGCCAGCAGCGTAGACCTAACAGCTAATTCACCCCTCCACTTT. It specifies CASSVDLTANSPLHF. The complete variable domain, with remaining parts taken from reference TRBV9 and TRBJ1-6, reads DSGVTQTPKHLITATGQRVTLRCSPRSGDLSVYWYQQSLDQGLQFLIQYYNGEERAKGNILERFSAQQFPDLHSELNLSSLELGDSALYFCASSVDLTANSPLHFGNGTRLTVT.

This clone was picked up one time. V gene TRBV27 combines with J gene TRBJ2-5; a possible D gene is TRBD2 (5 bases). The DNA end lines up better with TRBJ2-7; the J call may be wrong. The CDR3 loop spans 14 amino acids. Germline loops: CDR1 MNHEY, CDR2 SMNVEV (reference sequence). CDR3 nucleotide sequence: TGTGCCAGCAGTTTAACGGGGAGAAGATACGAGCAGTACTTC. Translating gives CASSLTGRRYEQYF.